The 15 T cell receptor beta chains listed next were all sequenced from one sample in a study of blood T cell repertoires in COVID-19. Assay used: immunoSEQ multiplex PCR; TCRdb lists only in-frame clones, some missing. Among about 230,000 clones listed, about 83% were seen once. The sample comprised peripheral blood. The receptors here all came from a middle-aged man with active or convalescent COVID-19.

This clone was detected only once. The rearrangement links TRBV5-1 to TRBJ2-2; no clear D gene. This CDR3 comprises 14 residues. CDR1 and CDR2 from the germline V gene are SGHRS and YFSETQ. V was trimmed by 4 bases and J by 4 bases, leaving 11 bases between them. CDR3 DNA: TGCGCCAGCAGCAGGCTAGAGACCACCGGGGAGCTGTTTTTT. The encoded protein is CASSRLETTGELFF.

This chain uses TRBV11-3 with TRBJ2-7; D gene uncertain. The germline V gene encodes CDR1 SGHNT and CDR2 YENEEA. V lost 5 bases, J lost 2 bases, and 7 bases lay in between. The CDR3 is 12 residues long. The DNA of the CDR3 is TGTGCCAGCAGCCTGGAGCCCTACGAGCAGTACTTC. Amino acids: CASSLEPYEQYF. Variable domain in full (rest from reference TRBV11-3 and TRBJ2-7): EAGVVQSPRYKIIEKKQPVAFWCNPISGHNTLYWYLQNLGQGPELLIRYENEEAVDDSQLPKDRFSAERLKGVDSTLKIQPAELGDSAVYLCASSLEPYEQYFGPGTRLTVT.

CDR3 in DNA: TGTGCCAGCAGCTGGGGACTAGCGGGGATACTCACAGATACGCAGTATTTT. This sequence encodes CASSWGLAGILTDTQYF. The V call is TRBV5-5, the J call TRBJ2-3, with 13 bases aligning to TRBD2. V lost 3 bases, J lost 2 bases, and 6 bases stayed unmatched. This CDR3 has 17 residues. Germline V gene sequence: CDR1 SGHKS, CDR2 YYEKEE (reference sequence).

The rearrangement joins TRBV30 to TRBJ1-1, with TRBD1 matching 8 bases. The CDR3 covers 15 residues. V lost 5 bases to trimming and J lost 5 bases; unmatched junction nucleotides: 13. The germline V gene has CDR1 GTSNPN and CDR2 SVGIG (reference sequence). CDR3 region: CAWARDRLTGTEAFF. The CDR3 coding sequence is TGTGCCTGGGCCCGGGACAGGTTAACGGGAACTGAAGCTTTCTTT.

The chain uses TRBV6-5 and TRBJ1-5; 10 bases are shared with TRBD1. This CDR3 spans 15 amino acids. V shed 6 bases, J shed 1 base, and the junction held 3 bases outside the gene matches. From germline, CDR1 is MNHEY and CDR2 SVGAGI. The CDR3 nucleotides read TGTGCCAGCAGGGGACAGGGGATGAGCAATCAGCCCCAGCATTTT. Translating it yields CASRGQGMSNQPQHF.

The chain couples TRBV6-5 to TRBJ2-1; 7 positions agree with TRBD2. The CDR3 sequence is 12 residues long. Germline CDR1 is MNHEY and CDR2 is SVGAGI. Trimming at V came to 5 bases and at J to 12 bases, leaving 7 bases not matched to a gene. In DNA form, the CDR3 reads TGTGCCAGCAGTACCCAGCGGGGAAGGCAGTTCTTC. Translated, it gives CASSTQRGRQFF.

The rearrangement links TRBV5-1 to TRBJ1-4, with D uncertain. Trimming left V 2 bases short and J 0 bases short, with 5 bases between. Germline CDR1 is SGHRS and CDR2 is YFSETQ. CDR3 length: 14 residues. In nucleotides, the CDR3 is TGCGCCAGCAGCTTATCTTCAACTAATGAAAAACTGTTTTTT. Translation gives CASSLSSTNEKLFF. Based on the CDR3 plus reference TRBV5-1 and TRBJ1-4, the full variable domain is KAGVTQTPRYLIKTRGQQVTLSCSPISGHRSVSWYQQTPGQGLQFLFEYFSETQRNKGNFPGRFSGRQFSNSRSEMNVSTLELGDSALYLCASSLSSTNEKLFFGSGTQLSVL.

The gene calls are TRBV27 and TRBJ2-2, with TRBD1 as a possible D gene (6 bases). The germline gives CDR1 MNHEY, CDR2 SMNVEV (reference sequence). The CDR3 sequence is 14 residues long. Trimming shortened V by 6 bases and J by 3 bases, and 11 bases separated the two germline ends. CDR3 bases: TGTGCCAGCAGCGACAGGTTATACACCGGGGAGCTGTTTTTT. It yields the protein CASSDRLYTGELFF.

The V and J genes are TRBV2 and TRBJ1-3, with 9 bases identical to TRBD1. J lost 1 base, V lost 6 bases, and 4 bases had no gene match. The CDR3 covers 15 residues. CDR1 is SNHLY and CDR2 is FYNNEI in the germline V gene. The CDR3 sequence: CASRDGTGSGNTIYF. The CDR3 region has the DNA TGTGCCAGCAGAGACGGGACAGGGTCTGGAAACACCATATATTTT.

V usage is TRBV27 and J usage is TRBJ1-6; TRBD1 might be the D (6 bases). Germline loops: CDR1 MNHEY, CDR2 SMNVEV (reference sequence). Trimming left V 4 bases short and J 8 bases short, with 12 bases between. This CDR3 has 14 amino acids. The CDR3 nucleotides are TGTGCCAGCAGTTCTCCGGGACACTATTCACCCCTCCACTTT. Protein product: CASSSPGHYSPLHF.

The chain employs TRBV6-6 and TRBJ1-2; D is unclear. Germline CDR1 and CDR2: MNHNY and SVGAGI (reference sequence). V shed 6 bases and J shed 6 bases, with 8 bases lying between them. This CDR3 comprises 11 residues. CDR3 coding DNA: TGTGCCAGCAGCCCGAGTGATGGCTACACCTTC. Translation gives CASSPSDGYTF.

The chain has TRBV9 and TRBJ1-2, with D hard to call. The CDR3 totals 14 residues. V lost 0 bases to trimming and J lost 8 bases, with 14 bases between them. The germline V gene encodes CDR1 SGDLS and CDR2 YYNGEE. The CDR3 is CASSVGYTEYGYTF. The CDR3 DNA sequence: TGTGCCAGCAGCGTAGGTTATACAGAGTACGGCTACACCTTC. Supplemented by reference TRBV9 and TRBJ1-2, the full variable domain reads DSGVTQTPKHLITATGQRVTLRCSPRSGDLSVYWYQQSLDQGLQFLIQYYNGEERAKGNILERFSAQQFPDLHSELNLSSLELGDSALYFCASSVGYTEYGYTFGSGTRLTVV.

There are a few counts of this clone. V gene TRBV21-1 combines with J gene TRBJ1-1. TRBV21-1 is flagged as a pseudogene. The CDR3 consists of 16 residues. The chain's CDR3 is CASSKEGRVWNTEAFF. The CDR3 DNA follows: TGTGCCAGCAGCAAAGAAGGGAGGGTATGGAACACTGAAGCTTTCTTT.

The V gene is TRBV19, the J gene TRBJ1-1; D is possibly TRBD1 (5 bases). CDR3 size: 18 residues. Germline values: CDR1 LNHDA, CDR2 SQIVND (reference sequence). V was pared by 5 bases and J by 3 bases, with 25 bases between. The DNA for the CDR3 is TGTGCCAGTAGTCTCTCAGGGTTTCTCGCCCGCGGGGACACTGAAGCTTTCTTT. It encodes CASSLSGFLARGDTEAFF.

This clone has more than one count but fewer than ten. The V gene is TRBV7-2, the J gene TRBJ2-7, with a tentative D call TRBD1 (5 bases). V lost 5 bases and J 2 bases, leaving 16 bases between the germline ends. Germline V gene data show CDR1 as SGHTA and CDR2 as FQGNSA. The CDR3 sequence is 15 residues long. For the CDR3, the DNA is TGTGCCAGCAGCGAAGGGGTCCCCCCTACCTACGAGCAGTACTTC. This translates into CASSEGVPPTYEQYF.